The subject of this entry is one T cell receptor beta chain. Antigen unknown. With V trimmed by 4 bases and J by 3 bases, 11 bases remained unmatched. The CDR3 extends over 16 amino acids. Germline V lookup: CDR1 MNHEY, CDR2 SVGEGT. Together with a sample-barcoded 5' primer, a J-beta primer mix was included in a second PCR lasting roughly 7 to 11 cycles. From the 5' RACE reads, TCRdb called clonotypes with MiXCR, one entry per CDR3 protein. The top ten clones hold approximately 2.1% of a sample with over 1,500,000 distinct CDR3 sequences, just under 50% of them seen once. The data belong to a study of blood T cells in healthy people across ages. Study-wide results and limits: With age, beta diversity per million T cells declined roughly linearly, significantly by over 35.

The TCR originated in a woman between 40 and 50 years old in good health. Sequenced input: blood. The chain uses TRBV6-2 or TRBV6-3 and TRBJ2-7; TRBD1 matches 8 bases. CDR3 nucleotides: TGTGCCAGCAGTTTTCACCCAGGGGGCAAAGTCTACGAGCAGTACTTC. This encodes CASSFHPGGKVYEQYF.